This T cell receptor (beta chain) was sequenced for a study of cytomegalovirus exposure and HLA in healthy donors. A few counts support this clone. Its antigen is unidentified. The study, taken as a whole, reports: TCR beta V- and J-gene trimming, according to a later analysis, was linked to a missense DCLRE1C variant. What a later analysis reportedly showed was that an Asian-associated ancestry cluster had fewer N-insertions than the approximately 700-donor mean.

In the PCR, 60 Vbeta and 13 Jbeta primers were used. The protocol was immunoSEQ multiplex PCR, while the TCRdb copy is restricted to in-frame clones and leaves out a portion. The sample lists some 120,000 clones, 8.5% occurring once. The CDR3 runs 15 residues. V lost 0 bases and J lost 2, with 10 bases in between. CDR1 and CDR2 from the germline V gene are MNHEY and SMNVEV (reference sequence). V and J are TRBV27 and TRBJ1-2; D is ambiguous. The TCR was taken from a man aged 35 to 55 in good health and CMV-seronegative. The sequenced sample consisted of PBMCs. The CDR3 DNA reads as TGTGCCAGCAGTTTATCTGGTCAGGTGAACTATGGCTACACCTTC. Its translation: CASSLSGQVNYGYTF.